Reported below is one T cell receptor beta chain. Its antigen target is currently unknown. No base-level quality is on record; no much larger clone is a single base apart. This sample was taken from a study of control samples from healthy donors and cancer patients (dated by TCRdb to 2018 to 2021). Library prep was done by the immunoSEQ multiplex PCR assay. Sourced from immuneACCESS, this table was stored by TCRdb with only in-frame sequences that have V and J called. A share of the clones is absent; for the studies checked, an unresolved V gene accounts for under half, and the remainder has no known explanation. For this sample there are tens of thousands of clones; roughly 80% appear just once. The ten largest make up roughly 39% of the sample. The germline V gene supplies CDR1 MGHRA and CDR2 YSYEKL. Counted from cysteine to phenylalanine, this CDR3 has 15 amino acids. CDR3 DNA only is kept here, 45 bases in frame from base 1. V is pruned by 5 bases and J by 3 bases, leaving 9 bases of the junction without a gene match.

The rearrangement joined TRBV4-1 to TRBJ2-7; 8 bases in between match TRBD2. The receptor comes from a man aged 65 to 79 with lung cancer. The sample comprised PBMCs. The nucleotides read TGCGCCAGCAGCTCGACACGGCTAGCGGGCTACGAGCAGTACTTC. Its translation reads: CASSSTRLAGYEQYF.